These T cell receptor beta chains were read from a single sample in a study of cytomegalovirus exposure and HLA in healthy donors. Method: immunoSEQ multiplex PCR; TCRdb's copy keeps in-frame clones and lacks some. The sample has 200,000 to 250,000 clones, 88% seen once. The source material was PBMCs. These receptors were obtained from a woman in her late teens or twenties in good health and CMV-seronegative. The CDR3 runs from the conserved cysteine through the conserved F or W. The D gene is left open where the match is weak. Only part of the rows carry a size: once, few, many, or a class if the clone is expanded.

>TRBD1|TRBV30|.|TRBJ2-3
TGTGCCTGGAGTGCGACACAGGGGCGGGTAGATACGCAGTATTTT
CAWSATQGRVDTQYF
>.|TRBV13|once|TRBJ2-1
TGTGCCAGCAGCAGGGGCATCTCCTACAATGAGCAGTTCTTC
CASSRGISYNEQFF
>TRBD2|TRBV29-1|.|TRBJ2-3
TGCAGCGTGGCGGGGCTGTCCGGTCTAGCGGGGTTCGATACGCAGTATTTT
CSVAGLSGLAGFDTQYF
>.|TRBV4-2|.|TRBJ2-1
TGTGCCAGCAGCCAAGAGGTGCCGGACCGGGGGAATGAGCAGTTCTTC
CASSQEVPDRGNEQFF
>TRBD1|TRBV29-1|.|TRBJ2-7
TGCAGCGTTGGGACAGGAAACTACGAGCAGTACTTC
CSVGTGNYEQYF
>.|TRBV15|.|TRBJ1-3
TGTGCCACCAGTAGAGATCAGTCTCTCTCTGGAAACACCATATATTTT
CATSRDQSLSGNTIYF
>TRBD2|TRBV5-1|.|TRBJ2-1
TGCGCCAGCAGCTTGGATGGCGGGAGCTCCTACAATGAGCAGTTCTTC
CASSLDGGSSYNEQFF
>.|TRBV2|.|TRBJ1-5
TGTGCCAGCAGTGAAGGCAGGTACAATCAGCCCCAGCATTTT
CASSEGRYNQPQHF
>TRBD2|TRBV28|.|TRBJ2-7
TGTGCCAGCGGACGAATGGCGGGAGGCACCGAGCAGTACTTC
CASGRMAGGTEQYF
>TRBD2|TRBV5-4|.|TRBJ2-7
TGTGCCAGCAGCTCAGGACTAGAAGATTACGAGCAGTACTTC
CASSSGLEDYEQYF
>TRBD1|TRBV28|.|TRBJ1-2
TGTGCCAGCAGTTTTGGCTTGAGATTAACAGGGGTCGGCTACACCTTC
CASSFGLRLTGVGYTF
>TRBD2|TRBV5-8|.|TRBJ2-7
TGTGCCAGCAGCTCCCCGACTAGCGGGAGCTTCTACGAGCAGTACTTC
CASSSPTSGSFYEQYF
>.|TRBV6-6|few|TRBJ1-2
TGTGCCAGCAGTTACTTTAGTCAAGAAAACGGCTACACCTTC
CASSYFSQENGYTF
>.|TRBV30|.|TRBJ2-7
TGTGCCTGGAGCGGTTCCTACGAGCAGTACTTC
CAWSGSYEQYF
>TRBD1|TRBV28|.|TRBJ1-4
TGTGCCAGCAGTTTAGGAGGGGGCGGACCTAATGAAAAACTGTTTTTT
CASSLGGGGPNEKLFF
>TRBD1|TRBV5-6|.|TRBJ1-2
TGTGCCAGCAGCTCGGACAGGGAATATGGCTACACCTTC
CASSSDREYGYTF
>TRBD2|TRBV9|.|TRBJ2-3
TGTGCCAGCAGCGTTAGCGGGGGACACACAGATACGCAGTATTTT
CASSVSGGHTDTQYF
>TRBD2|TRBV28|.|TRBJ2-7
TGTGCCAGCAGTTTAAGGCGGGGGGGTGCGGAGCAGTACTTC
CASSLRRGGAEQYF
>.|TRBV7-2|.|TRBJ2-7
TGTGCCAGCAGCGACCTTGGGACTTACGAGCAGTACTTC
CASSDLGTYEQYF
>TRBD1|TRBV7-9|.|TRBJ2-7
TGTGCCAGCAGCCCGTTGCCGGGACAGGGTAGTCACGAGCAGTACTTC
CASSPLPGQGSHEQYF
>TRBD1|TRBV5-4|.|TRBJ1-3
TGTGCCAGCAGCCTCATGACAGGGACCGGAAACACCATATATTTT
CASSLMTGTGNTIYF
>TRBD2|TRBV5-1|.|TRBJ2-7
TGCGCCAGCAGCGAAGCTAGCGGGTTGGGTGAGCAGTACTTC
CASSEASGLGEQYF
>.|TRBV18|.|TRBJ1-5
TGTGCCAGCTCACAAGTTGACAGCCATCAGCCCCAGCATTTT
CASSQVDSHQPQHF
>TRBD2|TRBV4-1|.|TRBJ2-1
TGCGCCAGCAGCCAAGATCTGGGAGGGGTTGATGAGCAGTTCTTC
CASSQDLGGVDEQFF
>TRBD1|TRBV27|.|TRBJ1-5
TGTGCCAGCATTTCCCACCGGGACAGGGGGGCCAATCAGCCCCAGCATTTT
CASISHRDRGANQPQHF
>.|TRBV27|.|TRBJ2-7
TGTGCCAGCAGTTGGACGGGGAGCTCCTACGAGCAGTACTTC
CASSWTGSSYEQYF
>.|TRBV11-2|.|TRBJ2-1
TGTGCCAGCAGTGCGACTAGGGCCGTGTACCACAATGAGCAGTTCTTC
CASSATRAVYHNEQFF
>.|TRBV29-1|.|TRBJ1-2
TGCAGCGTTGGGCGGGGTAACTATGGCTACACCTTC
CSVGRGNYGYTF
>.|TRBV18|.|TRBJ1-5
TGTGCCAGCTCACCTAGTAGGTCCGGGCAGCCCCAGCATTTT
CASSPSRSGQPQHF
>TRBD2|TRBV6-1|few|TRBJ2-3
TGTGCCAGCAGTGAAGCGGTAGCGGGCCCTACAGATACGCAGTATTTT
CASSEAVAGPTDTQYF
>.|TRBV28|few|TRBJ1-5
TGTGCCAGCGGGTCATACAGTCAGCCCCAGCATTTT
CASGSYSQPQHF
>TRBD1|TRBV5-1|.|TRBJ1-1
TGCGCCAGCAGCCATGGGACAGGGAACACTGAAGCTTTCTTT
CASSHGTGNTEAFF
>TRBD2|TRBV4-1|.|TRBJ2-1
TGCGCCAGCAGCCAAACTAGCGGGAGTCGGAATGAGCAGTTCTTC
CASSQTSGSRNEQFF
>.|TRBV2|.|TRBJ2-7
TGTGCCAGCATGAACAGGGTTGTTTACGAGCAGTACTTC
CASMNRVVYEQYF
>.|TRBV2|once|TRBJ1-4
TGTGCCAGCAGGACGGACAGAGCTAATGAAAAACTGTTTTTT
CASRTDRANEKLFF